The TCR beta chain described here comes from a study of shared clonotypes between healthy human individuals. Study-level points and caveats: Relative to memory subsets, naive subsets generally showed larger estimated richness. Naive CD4 clonotypes were shared across several donors at around 5%.

Germline V CDR1 and CDR2: MNHEY, SVGAGI. The V end was cut by 4 bases, the J end by 2 bases, with 6 bases between. There are 12 residues in the CDR3. Comments on this clone: Its antigen is unknown.

TCRdb keeps only in-frame clones here, not all; method: immunoSEQ multiplex PCR. The sample lists over 850,000 clones; 78% were seen once. All donors qualified as healthy HIV-negative adults and had experienced no recent acute infections or vaccinations. A CD45RA+ naive subset and a CD45RA-negative memory subset were split from CD4+ cells. The TCR was taken from a man in his late teens or twenties in good health. Some clones in this sample may be carry-over from other donors' samples. Sequencing was performed on memory CD4+ T cells from PBMCs. Subset given: CD45RA-negative fraction. The J gene is TRBJ2-7, the V gene TRBV6-5; D uncertain. The CDR3 DNA follows: TGTGCCAGCAGTTCTCAGACCTACGAGCAGTACTTC. Its protein product is CASSSQTYEQYF.